This T cell receptor (beta chain) was recovered during a study of blood T cell repertoires in COVID-19. As for the study in general: T cells, B-cell-depleted T cells, or PBMCs provided the cDNA or gDNA that served as material.

Trimming removed 2 bases at V and 4 bases at J, with 12 bases between. This CDR3 comprises 14 residues. Looked up from germline, CDR1 is GTSNPN and CDR2 is SVGIG (reference sequence). This clone has a single count. Original data processing: How many nucleated cells were present was estimated from reference gene primer amplification. Sequencing was performed with immunoSEQ multiplex PCR; in TCRdb, only in-frame clones are kept and a portion is missing. V and J calls and clone size follow that table, whereas D and trimming were derived from the DNA. There are 140,000 to 150,000 clones in the sample; about four fifths occur only once, and 7% to 10% lies in the top ten.

The TCR comes from a human donor with acute or convalescent COVID-19. The donor label of this sample is uncertain. The gene calls are TRBV30 and TRBJ2-1; a weak D match, TRBD1 (6 bases). Sequenced: peripheral blood. CDR3 residues: CAWSIKGTYNEQFF. The CDR3 bases are TGTGCCTGGAGTATTAAGGGGACATACAATGAGCAGTTCTTC.